This TCR beta chain was obtained from a study of shared clonotypes between healthy human individuals. CDR1 and CDR2 (germline): SGDLS, YYNGEE. CDR3 length: 15 amino acids. V lost 2 bases to trimming and J lost 0 bases, with 11 bases between them. Study results and limitations: Sharing of clonotypes among donors was expected to vary with sequencing depth. Generally, naive subsets came out with larger estimated richness than memory subsets.

CD45RO negativity and positive selection for CCR7 defined naive CD8 cells, a population that excluded terminally differentiated effector memory CD45RA+ cells. Assay used: immunoSEQ multiplex PCR; TCRdb lists only in-frame clones, some missing. The sample includes approximately 590,000 clones, over 95% seen only once; the top ten take around 0.097%. Notes on this clone: As yet, its antigen is unknown.

This sequence originates from a woman in her 30s in good health. This rearrangement joins TRBV9 to TRBJ1-2; D possibly corresponds to TRBD1 (6 bases). Sequenced input: naive CD8+ T cells sorted from blood. CDR3 region: CASSVSGTSNYGYTF. Here the CDR3 DNA reads TGTGCCAGCAGCGTTAGCGGGACATCTAACTATGGCTACACCTTC. Using reference TRBV9 and TRBJ1-2 for the parts outside the CDR3, the full variable domain is DSGVTQTPKHLITATGQRVTLRCSPRSGDLSVYWYQQSLDQGLQFLIQYYNGEERAKGNILERFSAQQFPDLHSELNLSSLELGDSALYFCASSVSGTSNYGYTFGSGTRLTVV.